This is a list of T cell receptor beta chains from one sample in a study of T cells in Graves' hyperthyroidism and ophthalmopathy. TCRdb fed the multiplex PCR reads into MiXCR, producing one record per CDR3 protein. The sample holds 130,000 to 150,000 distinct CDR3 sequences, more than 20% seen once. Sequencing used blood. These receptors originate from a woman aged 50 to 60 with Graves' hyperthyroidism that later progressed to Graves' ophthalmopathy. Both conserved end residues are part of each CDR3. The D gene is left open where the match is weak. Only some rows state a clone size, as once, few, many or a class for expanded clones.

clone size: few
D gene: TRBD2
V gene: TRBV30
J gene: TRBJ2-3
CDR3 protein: CAWSEGTSGRRGTQYF
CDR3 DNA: TGTGCCTGGAGTGAGGGGACTAGCGGGAGACGAGGTACGCAGTATTTT

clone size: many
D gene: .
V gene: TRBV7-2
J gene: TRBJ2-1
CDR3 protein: CASSLPTINEQFF
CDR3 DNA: TGTGCCAGCAGCCTTCCGACTATCAATGAGCAGTTCTTC

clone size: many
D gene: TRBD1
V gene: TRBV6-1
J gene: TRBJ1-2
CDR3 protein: CASNNRDRGYRYYGYTF
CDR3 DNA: TGTGCCAGCAATAATCGGGACAGGGGATACCGGTACTATGGCTACACCTTC

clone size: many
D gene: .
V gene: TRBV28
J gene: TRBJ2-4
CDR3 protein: CASLERARNIQYF
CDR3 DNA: TGTGCCAGCCTCGAGCGGGCGAGAAACATTCAGTACTTC

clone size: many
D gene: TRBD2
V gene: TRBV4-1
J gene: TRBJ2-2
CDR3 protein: CASSHLGRERAGELFF
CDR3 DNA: TGCGCCAGCAGCCACCTGGGGCGGGAGAGGGCCGGGGAGCTGTTTTTT

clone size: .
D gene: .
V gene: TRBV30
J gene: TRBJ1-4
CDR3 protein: CAWSPGGGQEKLFF
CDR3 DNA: TGTGCCTGGAGCCCCGGCGGGGGCCAGGAAAAACTGTTTTTT

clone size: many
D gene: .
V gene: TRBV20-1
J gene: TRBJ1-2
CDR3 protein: CSEDRNYGYTF
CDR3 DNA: TGCAGTGAGGACAGAAACTATGGCTACACCTTC

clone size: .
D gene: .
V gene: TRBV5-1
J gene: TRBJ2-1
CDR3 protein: CASSYSQDYNEQFF
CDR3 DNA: TGCGCCAGCAGCTACTCACAGGATTACAATGAGCAGTTCTTC

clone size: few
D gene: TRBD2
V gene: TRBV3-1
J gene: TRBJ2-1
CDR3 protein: CASSQNGAGGANEQFF
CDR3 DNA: TGTGCCAGCAGCCAAAATGGGGCGGGAGGTGCCAATGAGCAGTTCTTC

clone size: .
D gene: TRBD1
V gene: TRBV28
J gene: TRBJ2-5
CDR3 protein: CASSVGTGQETQYF
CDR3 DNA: TGTGCCAGCAGTGTCGGGACAGGGCAAGAGACCCAGTACTTC

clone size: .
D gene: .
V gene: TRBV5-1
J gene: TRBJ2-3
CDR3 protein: CASSLSAGAAADTQYF
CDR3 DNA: TGCGCCAGCAGCTTGTCGGCGGGCGCGGCGGCAGATACGCAGTATTTT

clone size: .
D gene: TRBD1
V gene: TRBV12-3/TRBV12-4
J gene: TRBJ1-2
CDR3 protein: CASSPTGTGRGYTF
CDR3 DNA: TGTGCCAGCAGCCCGACAGGGACGGGTCGCGGCTACACCTTC

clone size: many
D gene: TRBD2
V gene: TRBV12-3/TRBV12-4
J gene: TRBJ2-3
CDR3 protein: CASSPTSGTTDTQYF
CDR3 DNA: TGTGCCAGCAGTCCGACTAGCGGAACAACAGATACGCAGTATTTT

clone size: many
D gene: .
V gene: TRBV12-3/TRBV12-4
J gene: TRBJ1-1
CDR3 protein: CASSPQGTEAFF
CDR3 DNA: TGTGCCAGCAGTCCTCAGGGGACTGAAGCTTTCTTT

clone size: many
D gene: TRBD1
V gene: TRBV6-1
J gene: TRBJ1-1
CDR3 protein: CASTEGTGRAFF
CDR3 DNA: TGTGCCAGCACCGAAGGGACAGGGCGCGCTTTCTTT

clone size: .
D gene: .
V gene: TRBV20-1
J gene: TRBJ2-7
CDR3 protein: CSARTGDMQYF
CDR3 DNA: TGCAGTGCTAGAACCGGGGACATGCAGTACTTC

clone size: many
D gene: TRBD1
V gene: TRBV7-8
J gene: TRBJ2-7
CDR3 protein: CASSLRGTGPYEQYF
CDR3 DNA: TGTGCCAGCAGCTTGCGCGGGACAGGGCCCTACGAGCAGTACTTC

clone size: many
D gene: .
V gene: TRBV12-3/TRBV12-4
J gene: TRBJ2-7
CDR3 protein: CASNKGVLGAYEQYF
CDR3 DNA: TGTGCCAGCAATAAGGGAGTTCTGGGGGCCTACGAGCAGTACTTC

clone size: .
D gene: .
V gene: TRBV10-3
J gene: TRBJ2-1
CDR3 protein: CAIRGTRDEQFF
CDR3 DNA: TGTGCCATCAGGGGGACCAGGGATGAGCAGTTCTTC

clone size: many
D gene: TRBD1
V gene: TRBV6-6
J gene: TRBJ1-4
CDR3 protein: CASSYGTGDEKLFF
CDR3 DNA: TGTGCCAGCAGTTACGGGACAGGGGACGAAAAACTGTTTTTT

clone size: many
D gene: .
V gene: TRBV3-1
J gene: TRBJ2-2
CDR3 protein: CASSQREANTGELFF
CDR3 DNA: TGTGCCAGCAGCCAAAGGGAAGCGAACACCGGGGAGCTGTTTTTT

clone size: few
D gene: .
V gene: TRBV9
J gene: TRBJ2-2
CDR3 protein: CASRRGDTGELFF
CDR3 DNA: TGTGCCAGCAGGCGGGGAGACACCGGGGAGCTGTTTTTT

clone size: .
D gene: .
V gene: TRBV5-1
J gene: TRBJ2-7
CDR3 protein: CASSIGPSSYEQYF
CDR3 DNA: TGCGCCAGCAGCATTGGGCCCTCCTCCTACGAGCAGTACTTC

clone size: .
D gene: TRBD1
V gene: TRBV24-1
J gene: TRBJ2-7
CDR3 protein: CATSDMATGGRERNEQYF
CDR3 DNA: TGTGCCACCAGTGATATGGCCACAGGGGGTAGAGAGCGGAATGAGCAGTACTTC

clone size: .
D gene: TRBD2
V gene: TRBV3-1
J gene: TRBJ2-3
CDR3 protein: CASSLLAGPDTQYF
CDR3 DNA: TGTGCCAGCAGCCTACTAGCGGGGCCAGATACGCAGTATTTT

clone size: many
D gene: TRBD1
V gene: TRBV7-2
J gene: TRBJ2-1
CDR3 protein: CASSQGQGALNEQFF
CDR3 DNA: TGTGCCAGCAGCCAGGGACAGGGGGCGCTCAATGAGCAGTTCTTC

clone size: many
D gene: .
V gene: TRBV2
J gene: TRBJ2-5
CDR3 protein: CASSENRETQYF
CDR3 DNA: TGTGCCAGCAGTGAAAATAGGGAGACCCAGTACTTC

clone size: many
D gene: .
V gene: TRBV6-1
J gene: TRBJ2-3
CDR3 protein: CASSDVPNTDTQYF
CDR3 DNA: TGTGCCAGCAGTGACGTCCCTAACACAGATACGCAGTATTTT

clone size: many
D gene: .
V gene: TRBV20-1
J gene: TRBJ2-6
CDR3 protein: CSALARGGPSGANVLTF
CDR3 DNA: TGCAGTGCCCTGGCCAGGGGCGGACCCTCTGGGGCCAACGTCCTGACTTTC

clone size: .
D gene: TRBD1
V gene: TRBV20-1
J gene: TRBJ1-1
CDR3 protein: CSAGQGAGGGPNTEAFF
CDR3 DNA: TGCAGTGCCGGACAGGGGGCAGGGGGAGGTCCGAATACTGAAGCTTTCTTT

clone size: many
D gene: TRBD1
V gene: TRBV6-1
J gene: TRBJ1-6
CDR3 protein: CASSEDRGSSSPLHF
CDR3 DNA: TGTGCCAGCAGTGAAGACAGGGGGTCGTCTTCACCCCTCCACTTT

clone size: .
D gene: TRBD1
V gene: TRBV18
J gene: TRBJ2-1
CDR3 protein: CASSPSGQGYNEQFF
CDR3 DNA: TGTGCCAGCTCACCCTCGGGACAGGGGTACAATGAGCAGTTCTTC

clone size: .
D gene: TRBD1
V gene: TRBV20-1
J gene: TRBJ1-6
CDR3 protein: CSGRDRADSPLHF
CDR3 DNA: TGCAGTGGGAGGGACAGGGCCGATTCACCCCTCCACTTT

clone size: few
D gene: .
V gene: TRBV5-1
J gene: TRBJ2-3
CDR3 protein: CASSLAGDTQYF
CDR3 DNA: TGCGCCAGCAGCTTGGCAGGGGATACGCAGTATTTT

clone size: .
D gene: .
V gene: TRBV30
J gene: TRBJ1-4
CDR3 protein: CAWSVLGTRWEKLFF
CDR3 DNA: TGTGCCTGGAGTGTCCTCGGAACCCGGTGGGAAAAACTGTTTTTT

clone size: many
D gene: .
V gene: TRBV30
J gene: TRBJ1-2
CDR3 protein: CVLKPNRYGYTF
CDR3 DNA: TGTGTTTTAAAACCAAACCGTTATGGCTACACCTTC

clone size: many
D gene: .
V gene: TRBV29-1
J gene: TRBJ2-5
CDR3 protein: CSVESRSWGTQYF
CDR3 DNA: TGCAGCGTTGAATCCAGAAGTTGGGGGACCCAGTACTTC

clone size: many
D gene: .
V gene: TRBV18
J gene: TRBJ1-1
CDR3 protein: CASSPSTGMSAEAFF
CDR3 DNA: TGTGCCAGCTCACCATCGACGGGAATGTCGGCTGAAGCTTTCTTT

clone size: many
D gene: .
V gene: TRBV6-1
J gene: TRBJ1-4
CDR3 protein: CASRGRGAGEKLFF
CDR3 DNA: TGTGCCAGCAGGGGTCGTGGGGCTGGGGAAAAACTGTTTTTT

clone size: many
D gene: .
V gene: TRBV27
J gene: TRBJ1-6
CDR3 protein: CASSFGRSFNSPLHF
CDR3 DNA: TGTGCCAGCAGTTTCGGGAGGAGCTTTAATTCACCCCTCCACTTT

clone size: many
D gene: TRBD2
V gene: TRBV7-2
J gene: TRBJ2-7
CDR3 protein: CASSLEPSGRYEQYF
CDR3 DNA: TGTGCCAGCAGCTTAGAGCCTAGCGGGAGATACGAGCAGTACTTC

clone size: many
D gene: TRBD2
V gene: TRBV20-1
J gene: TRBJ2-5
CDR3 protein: CSARDPAWAQGGGETQYF
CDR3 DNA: TGCAGTGCTAGAGATCCCGCTTGGGCGCAGGGCGGGGGGGAGACCCAGTACTTC

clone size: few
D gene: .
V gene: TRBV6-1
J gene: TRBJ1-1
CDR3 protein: CASRLLPPGPNTEAFF
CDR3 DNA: TGTGCCAGCCGCCTCTTGCCCCCAGGGCCGAACACTGAAGCTTTCTTT

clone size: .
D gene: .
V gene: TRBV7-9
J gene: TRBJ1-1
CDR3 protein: CASSPTLGGAEAFF
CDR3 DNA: TGTGCCAGCAGCCCCACCCTGGGAGGCGCTGAAGCTTTCTTT

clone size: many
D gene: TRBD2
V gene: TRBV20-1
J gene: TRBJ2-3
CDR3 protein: CSATSTSGSTDTQYF
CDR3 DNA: TGCAGTGCTACCTCCACTAGCGGGAGCACAGATACGCAGTATTTT

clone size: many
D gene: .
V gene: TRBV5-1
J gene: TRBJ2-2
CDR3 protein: CASSLPSSWSGELFF
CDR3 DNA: TGCGCCAGCAGCTTGCCTAGCAGCTGGTCCGGGGAGCTGTTTTTT

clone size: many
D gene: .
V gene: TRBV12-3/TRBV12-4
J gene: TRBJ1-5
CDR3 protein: CASSLASHSNQPQHF
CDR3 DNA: TGTGCCAGCAGTTTAGCTTCCCATAGCAATCAGCCCCAGCATTTT

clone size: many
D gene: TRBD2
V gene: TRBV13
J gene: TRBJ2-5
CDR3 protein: CASSQKPSGRLYF
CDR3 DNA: TGTGCCAGCAGCCAAAAGCCTAGCGGGAGGTTGTACTTC

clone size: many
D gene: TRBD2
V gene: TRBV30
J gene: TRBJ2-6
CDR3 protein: CAWGTGGGAGANVLTF
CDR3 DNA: TGTGCCTGGGGTACGGGGGGTGGCGCTGGGGCCAACGTCCTGACTTTC

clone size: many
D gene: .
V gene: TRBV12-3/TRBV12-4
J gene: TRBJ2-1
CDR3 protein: CASSFTQQFRLYNEQFF
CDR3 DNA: TGTGCCAGCAGTTTTACCCAACAGTTTCGACTCTACAATGAGCAGTTCTTC

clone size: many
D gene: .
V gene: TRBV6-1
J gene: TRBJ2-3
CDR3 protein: CASSPRRGETQYF
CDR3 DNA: TGTGCCAGCAGTCCACGAAGGGGCGAAACGCAGTATTTT

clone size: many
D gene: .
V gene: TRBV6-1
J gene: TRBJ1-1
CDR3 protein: CASSESGGATEAFF
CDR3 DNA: TGTGCCAGCAGCGAATCTGGGGGCGCGACTGAAGCTTTCTTT